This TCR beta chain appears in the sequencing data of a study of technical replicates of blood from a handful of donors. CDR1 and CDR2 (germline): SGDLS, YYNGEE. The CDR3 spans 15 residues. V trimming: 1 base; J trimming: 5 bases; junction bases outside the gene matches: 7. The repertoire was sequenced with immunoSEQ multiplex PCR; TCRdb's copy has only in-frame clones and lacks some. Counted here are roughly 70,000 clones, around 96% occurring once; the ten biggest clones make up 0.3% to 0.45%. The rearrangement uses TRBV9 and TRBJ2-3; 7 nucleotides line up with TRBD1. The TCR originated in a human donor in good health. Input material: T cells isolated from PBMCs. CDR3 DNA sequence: TGTGCCAGCAGCGTATCGGGCAGGGGGATAGATACGCAGTATTTT. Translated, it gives CASSVSGRGIDTQYF. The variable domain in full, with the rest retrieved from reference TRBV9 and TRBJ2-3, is DSGVTQTPKHLITATGQRVTLRCSPRSGDLSVYWYQQSLDQGLQFLIQYYNGEERAKGNILERFSAQQFPDLHSELNLSSLELGDSALYFCASSVSGRGIDTQYFGPGTRLTVL.